Described below is a single TCR beta chain sequence and its context. The antigen is unknown. The sample is drawn from a study of breast tumors, draining lymph nodes, adjacent tissues. The V and J ends lost 4 bases and 1 base respectively, with 6 bases between them. Germline assignment: CDR1 SQVTM and CDR2 ANQGSEA. The CDR3 is 12 residues long. Study-wide results and limits: Tumor T cell lymph node origin was a supported hypothesis, not proven. The data were judged consistent with most tumor T cells coming from lymph node and expanding in tumor. Tumor repertoires ranked between lymph nodes and nontumor tissue in diversity, with V and J gene preferences.

MiXCR was run by TCRdb on the multiplex PCR reads, yielding one entry per CDR3 protein. The table shows roughly 17,000 distinct CDR3 sequences, with about 60% occurring only once. This TCR was sampled from a female donor with breast cancer. Some clones in this sample may be carry-over from other donors' samples. The sequenced sample consisted of tumor-adjacent breast tissue. This chain joins TRBV29-1 and TRBJ2-3; D remains unclear. This chain's CDR3 is CSVGQGTDTQYF. CDR3 bases: TGCAGCGTTGGGCAGGGCACAGATACGCAGTATTTT.